These T cell receptor beta chains were read from a single sample in a study of graft-versus-host responses after intestinal transplantation. These receptors have no identified antigens. Measured with immunoSEQ multiplex PCR; TCRdb has only the in-frame clones, and not every one. Among approximately 79,000 clones, approximately 82% were seen once, and the ten largest hold approximately 0.84%. Sequencing was performed on unstimulated CD4+ T cells sorted from spleen or lymph node cells, taken before intestinal transplant. These TCRs come from a human donor who received an intestinal transplant. Each CDR3 is given with its conserved first and last residue. Fields, in order: clone size, V gene, J gene, D gene, CDR3 DNA, CDR3 protein. D genes are given only for firm matches. A row's size may be missing; if present it is once, few, many or a size class.

clone_size: few; v_call: TRBV6-4; j_call: TRBJ2-3; d_call: -; cdr3_nt: TGTGCCAGCAGTGACTCGGGAGCCACAGATACGCAGTATTTT; cdr3_aa: CASSDSGATDTQYF
clone_size: -; v_call: TRBV2; j_call: TRBJ2-7; d_call: TRBD1; cdr3_nt: TGTGCCAGCAGCCGGGACAGGTATTACGAGCAGTACTTC; cdr3_aa: CASSRDRYYEQYF
clone_size: few; v_call: TRBV2; j_call: TRBJ2-7; d_call: -; cdr3_nt: TGTGCCAGCAGACGGGACTCCCTTCAGTACTTC; cdr3_aa: CASRRDSLQYF
clone_size: -; v_call: TRBV10-3; j_call: TRBJ2-6; d_call: TRBD2; cdr3_nt: TGTGCCATCAGACCGGGAGGCAAGATCGGGGCCAACGTCCTGACTTTC; cdr3_aa: CAIRPGGKIGANVLTF
clone_size: -; v_call: TRBV2; j_call: TRBJ2-7; d_call: TRBD1; cdr3_nt: TGTGCCAGTACAAGCGGGACAGGGGACTACGAGCAGTACTTC; cdr3_aa: CASTSGTGDYEQYF
clone_size: -; v_call: TRBV28; j_call: TRBJ2-7; d_call: -; cdr3_nt: TGTGCCAGCAGCCCTGGCAGCTACGAGCAGTACTTC; cdr3_aa: CASSPGSYEQYF
clone_size: -; v_call: TRBV6-6; j_call: TRBJ1-3; d_call: -; cdr3_nt: TGTGCCAGCAGAACCCCCGGGGGTCCTGGAAACACCATATATTTT; cdr3_aa: CASRTPGGPGNTIYF
clone_size: -; v_call: TRBV28; j_call: TRBJ1-5; d_call: -; cdr3_nt: TGTGCCAGCAGTACTCCGGGGGGCGTTGGCAATCAGCCCCAGCATTTT; cdr3_aa: CASSTPGGVGNQPQHF
clone_size: -; v_call: TRBV28; j_call: TRBJ2-7; d_call: TRBD2; cdr3_nt: TGTGCCAGCAGTTCATCCGGGACTAGCGGGAGGGGATCCTACGTGGAGCAGTACTTC; cdr3_aa: CASSSSGTSGRGSYVEQYF
clone_size: -; v_call: TRBV7-9; j_call: TRBJ1-4; d_call: TRBD1; cdr3_nt: TGTGCCACTCAGGGCGACAGGGGTGGGTCAACTAATGAAAAACTGTTTTTT; cdr3_aa: CATQGDRGGSTNEKLFF
clone_size: -; v_call: TRBV9; j_call: TRBJ2-4; d_call: TRBD2; cdr3_nt: TGTGCCAGCAGCGCAGGACTAGCGGGAGGGCCACACTTC; cdr3_aa: CASSAGLAGGPHF
clone_size: -; v_call: TRBV19; j_call: TRBJ2-3; d_call: TRBD2; cdr3_nt: TGTGCCAGTAGAAATCAAAACGGGGGGGCAGATACGCAGTATTTT; cdr3_aa: CASRNQNGGADTQYF
clone_size: -; v_call: TRBV5-4; j_call: TRBJ1-2; d_call: TRBD1; cdr3_nt: TGTGCCAGCAGCAGCGGACAGGGGCGCTATGGCTACACCTTC; cdr3_aa: CASSSGQGRYGYTF
clone_size: -; v_call: TRBV11-2; j_call: TRBJ2-2; d_call: -; cdr3_nt: TGTGCCAGCAGCTTACTTTCTAAAAAGGGGTGGTATTTCAGCGGGGAGCTGTTTTTT; cdr3_aa: CASSLLSKKGWYFSGELFF
clone_size: -; v_call: TRBV5-4; j_call: TRBJ1-2; d_call: -; cdr3_nt: TGTGCCAGCAGTTCGGACATCTATGGCTACACCTTC; cdr3_aa: CASSSDIYGYTF
clone_size: -; v_call: TRBV6-1; j_call: TRBJ2-3; d_call: TRBD2; cdr3_nt: TGTGCCAGCAGTGAAGCCCACGGGACTAGCGGGAGAGGTGATACGCAGTATTTT; cdr3_aa: CASSEAHGTSGRGDTQYF
clone_size: -; v_call: TRBV18; j_call: TRBJ1-3; d_call: TRBD1; cdr3_nt: TGTGCCAGCTCACCGGGACAGGGAGGTTTCTCTGGAAACACCATATATTTT; cdr3_aa: CASSPGQGGFSGNTIYF
clone_size: -; v_call: TRBV6-5; j_call: TRBJ2-7; d_call: TRBD2; cdr3_nt: TGTGCCAGCAGTCTTACTAGCGGGAGCTCCTACGAGCAGTACTTC; cdr3_aa: CASSLTSGSSYEQYF
clone_size: -; v_call: TRBV20-1; j_call: TRBJ1-2; d_call: -; cdr3_nt: TGCAGTGCTACTCGACTCACAGGCTACACCTTC; cdr3_aa: CSATRLTGYTF
clone_size: -; v_call: TRBV19; j_call: TRBJ1-2; d_call: TRBD1; cdr3_nt: TGTGCCAGTAGTATCCTGGGACAGCAATATGGCTACACCTTC; cdr3_aa: CASSILGQQYGYTF
clone_size: few; v_call: TRBV6-1; j_call: TRBJ1-2; d_call: -; cdr3_nt: TGTGCCAGCAGCCACAGGTTCGAGAACTATGGCTACACCTTC; cdr3_aa: CASSHRFENYGYTF
clone_size: -; v_call: TRBV5-1; j_call: TRBJ2-7; d_call: -; cdr3_nt: TGCGCCAGCAGCTTTACAGGTTTTGAACGTTACGAGCAGTACTTC; cdr3_aa: CASSFTGFERYEQYF
clone_size: -; v_call: TRBV6-6; j_call: TRBJ2-1; d_call: -; cdr3_nt: TGTGCCAGCAGTTACTCGGCGGCTGGCAGTGAGCAGTTCTTC; cdr3_aa: CASSYSAAGSEQFF
clone_size: -; v_call: TRBV28; j_call: TRBJ1-2; d_call: -; cdr3_nt: TGTGCCAGCAGTTTACCCCGGACAGTCGGCTATGGCGACACCTTC; cdr3_aa: CASSLPRTVGYGDTF
clone_size: -; v_call: TRBV10-3; j_call: TRBJ2-2; d_call: TRBD1; cdr3_nt: TGTGCCTCCCGGACAGGGTCGGACACCGGGGAGCTGTTTTTT; cdr3_aa: CASRTGSDTGELFF
clone_size: -; v_call: TRBV18; j_call: TRBJ1-2; d_call: -; cdr3_nt: TGTGCCAGCTCACCATCTAGCTATGGCTACACCTTC; cdr3_aa: CASSPSSYGYTF
clone_size: few; v_call: TRBV11-1; j_call: TRBJ2-7; d_call: TRBD1; cdr3_nt: TGTGCCAGCAGGGGACAGGGGTTTGGCGAGCAGTACTTC; cdr3_aa: CASRGQGFGEQYF
clone_size: -; v_call: TRBV28; j_call: TRBJ2-5; d_call: TRBD1; cdr3_nt: TGTGCCAGCAGCGGACAGGCGATCGGGGAGACCCAGTACTTC; cdr3_aa: CASSGQAIGETQYF
clone_size: few; v_call: TRBV5-1; j_call: TRBJ1-4; d_call: -; cdr3_nt: TGCGCCAGCAGCCCGATGGTGGGGACATCTAATGAAAAACTGTTTTTT; cdr3_aa: CASSPMVGTSNEKLFF
clone_size: -; v_call: TRBV5-1; j_call: TRBJ2-2; d_call: -; cdr3_nt: TGCGCCAGCATCAGGGACATCGGAACCGGGGAGCTGTTTTTT; cdr3_aa: CASIRDIGTGELFF
clone_size: once; v_call: TRBV7-2; j_call: TRBJ2-7; d_call: TRBD1; cdr3_nt: TGTGCCAGCAGCTTCAGTCCCGGGACAGGGGACGACGAGCAGTACTTC; cdr3_aa: CASSFSPGTGDDEQYF
clone_size: -; v_call: TRBV7-9; j_call: TRBJ1-2; d_call: TRBD1; cdr3_nt: TGTGCCAGCAGGTCGGGACAGGGCCTCTATGGCTACACCTTC; cdr3_aa: CASRSGQGLYGYTF
clone_size: -; v_call: TRBV5-8; j_call: TRBJ2-3; d_call: -; cdr3_nt: TGTGCCAGCAGCTCGTCAGGAAGGAGCACAGATACGCAGTATTTT; cdr3_aa: CASSSSGRSTDTQYF
clone_size: -; v_call: TRBV2; j_call: TRBJ2-7; d_call: -; cdr3_nt: TGTGCCAGCAGTGAGGTCTTAGGGGCCTACGAGCAGTACTTC; cdr3_aa: CASSEVLGAYEQYF
clone_size: -; v_call: TRBV5-1; j_call: TRBJ2-3; d_call: TRBD2; cdr3_nt: TGCGCCAGCAGCTTCCTGCGGGGGGAGTATTTT; cdr3_aa: CASSFLRGEYF
clone_size: -; v_call: TRBV29-1; j_call: TRBJ1-4; d_call: -; cdr3_nt: TGCAGCGTCCGTCGGGAGGCTGGAGAAAAACTGTTTTTT; cdr3_aa: CSVRREAGEKLFF
clone_size: few; v_call: TRBV21-1; j_call: TRBJ1-6; d_call: -; cdr3_nt: TGTGCCATCAGGACAGGGGCTAGTTCACCCCTCCACTTT; cdr3_aa: CAIRTGASSPLHF
clone_size: -; v_call: TRBV6-1; j_call: TRBJ1-5; d_call: -; cdr3_nt: TGTGCCAGCAGTGAGCGGAGCCTGGGGGGTTATAGCAATCAGCCCCAGCATTTT; cdr3_aa: CASSERSLGGYSNQPQHF
clone_size: -; v_call: TRBV7-8; j_call: TRBJ1-2; d_call: TRBD1; cdr3_nt: TGTGCCAGCAGCCCTAGACAGGGGTTCTATGGCTACACCTTC; cdr3_aa: CASSPRQGFYGYTF
clone_size: -; v_call: TRBV2; j_call: TRBJ2-3; d_call: TRBD1; cdr3_nt: TGTGCCAGCAGTGCTGACAGGGCCACAGATACGCAGTATTTT; cdr3_aa: CASSADRATDTQYF
clone_size: -; v_call: TRBV29-1; j_call: TRBJ2-5; d_call: TRBD2; cdr3_nt: TGCAGCGTTGAACCGGGACTAGCGGCCCCAAAGACCCAGTACTTC; cdr3_aa: CSVEPGLAAPKTQYF